Sequencing of this TCR beta chain was carried out in a study of response to subunit inactivated influenza vaccine. Study results and caveats: Seasonal influenza vaccination, on each occasion, was suggested by the authors to recruit few new T cells.

This clonotype was recorded at least ten times. Its antigen is currently unknown. TCRdb redid the calling of the RT-PCR reads with MiXCR, one entry per CDR3 protein. Found here are 560,000 or so distinct CDR3 sequences, 6.5% to 8% of them singletons; the top ten hold approximately 12%. With 1 base clipped from V and 3 bases from J, the junction kept 7 bases outside the gene matches. The V gene's germline CDR1 is KGHDR and CDR2 SFDVKD. The CDR3 covers 16 residues. V usage is TRBV24-1 and J usage is TRBJ1-2, with TRBD1 matching 7 bases. The receptor's source is a man between 45 and 75 years old who received an inactivated influenza vaccine. This sample comprised PBMCs from blood, obtained around 25 months after vaccination. This CDR3 is CATSDLTDRADYGYTF. The DNA of the CDR3 is TGTGCCACCAGTGATTTAACCGACAGGGCTGACTATGGCTACACCTTC.